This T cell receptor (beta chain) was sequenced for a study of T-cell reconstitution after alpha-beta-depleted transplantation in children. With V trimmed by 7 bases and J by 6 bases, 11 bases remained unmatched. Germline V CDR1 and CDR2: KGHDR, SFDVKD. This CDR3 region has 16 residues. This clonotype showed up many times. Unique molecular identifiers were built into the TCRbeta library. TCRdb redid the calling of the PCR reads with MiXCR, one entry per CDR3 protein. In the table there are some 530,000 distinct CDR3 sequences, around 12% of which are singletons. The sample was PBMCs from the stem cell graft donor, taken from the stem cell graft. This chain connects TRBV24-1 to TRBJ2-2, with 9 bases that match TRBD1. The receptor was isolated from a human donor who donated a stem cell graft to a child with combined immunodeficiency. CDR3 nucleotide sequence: TGTGCCACCAGCTACGGGGGACAGGGTCAAGCCGGGGAGCTGTTTTTT. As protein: CATSYGGQGQAGELFF.